This section outlines one TCR beta chain sequence together with its context. The CDR3 is 16 amino acids. Trimming took 3 bases from V and 4 from J; bases not matched to a gene: 10. CDR1 and CDR2 from the germline V gene are LNHDA and SQIVND (reference sequence). Original methodology: Reference gene primer amplification gave estimated nucleated cell counts. Sequencing used immunoSEQ multiplex PCR; TCRdb keeps in-frame clones, though not all of them. V, J and clone size derive from that table, while D and trimming were established from the DNA sequence. Here the sample spans approximately 150,000 clones, around nine tenths being singletons. This sample was taken from a study of blood T cell repertoires in COVID-19.

The chain carries TRBV19 and TRBJ2-7; 9 bases map to TRBD1. Sequences were obtained from peripheral blood. The receptor was isolated from a woman of 80 years or more with COVID-19, enrolled during active disease. CDR3 sequence: CASSIRDRDSPYEQYF. The CDR3 DNA is TGTGCCAGTAGTATCCGGGACAGGGATAGCCCTTACGAGCAGTACTTC.